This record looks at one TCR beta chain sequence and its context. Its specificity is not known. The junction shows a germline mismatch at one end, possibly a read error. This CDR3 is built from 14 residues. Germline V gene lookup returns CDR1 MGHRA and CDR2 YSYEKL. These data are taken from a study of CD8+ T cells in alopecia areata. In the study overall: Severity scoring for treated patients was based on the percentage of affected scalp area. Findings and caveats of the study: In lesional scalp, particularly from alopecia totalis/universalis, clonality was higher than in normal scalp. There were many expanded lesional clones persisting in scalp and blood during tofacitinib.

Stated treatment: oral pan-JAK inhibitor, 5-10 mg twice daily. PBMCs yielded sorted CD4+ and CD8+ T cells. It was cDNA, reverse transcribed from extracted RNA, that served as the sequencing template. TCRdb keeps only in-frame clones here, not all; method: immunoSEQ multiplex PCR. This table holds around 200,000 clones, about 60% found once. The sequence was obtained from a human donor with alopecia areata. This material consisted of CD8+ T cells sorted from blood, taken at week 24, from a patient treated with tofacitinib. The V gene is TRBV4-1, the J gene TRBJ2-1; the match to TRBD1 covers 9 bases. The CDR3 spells CASRLGTGNNEQFF. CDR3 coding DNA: TGTGCCAGCAGACTGGGGACAGGGAACAATGAGCAGTTCTTC.